These T cell receptor beta chains were read from a single sample in a study of human T cells and chemical hapten exposure. TCRdb ran MiXCR on the RACE reads and lists one entry per CDR3 protein. The sample lists about 52,000 distinct CDR3 sequences, over 9.5% occurring once. This material consisted of whole blood, taken in connection with sensitization to the hapten diphenylcyclopropenone (DPC). The receptors derive from a woman aged 40 to 50 with alopecia areata. Some clones in this sample may be carry-over from other donors' samples. Each CDR3 is given with its conserved first and last residue. A D gene is named only where the DNA matches it firmly. Not every row has a clone size; where given, it reads once, few, many or a size class.

TRBV20-1,TRBJ2-1,NA,few,TGCAGTGCTAGAGATGGTCTACACAATGAGCAGTTCTTC,CSARDGLHNEQFF
TRBV18,TRBJ1-6,NA,few,TGTGCCAGCTCACCGTATTCAGGGAGCACGACGGGGAATTCACCCCTCCACTTT,CASSPYSGSTTGNSPLHF
TRBV18,TRBJ2-5,NA,few,TGTGCCAGCTCACACCAGGGTGGGCTTGGAGAGACCCAGTACTTC,CASSHQGGLGETQYF
TRBV7-8,TRBJ1-1,NA,many,TGTGCCAGCAGCTTAGCAACTCACGGGGCTTTCTTT,CASSLATHGAFF
TRBV18,TRBJ1-1,TRBD1,NA,TGTGCCAGCTCACAAGGACAGGGGGGGACTGAAGCTTTCTTT,CASSQGQGGTEAFF
TRBV7-6,TRBJ2-5,NA,many,TGTGCCAGCAGCTTAGTACAGAGCCAAGAGACCCAGTACTTC,CASSLVQSQETQYF
TRBV19,TRBJ1-1,NA,few,TGTGCCAGTAGTATCGCCGGGACGGCTCGGGGGGCTTTCTTT,CASSIAGTARGAFF
TRBV6-1,TRBJ2-7,NA,NA,TGTGCCAGCAGCGTACAGGAAAGCTCCTACGAGCAGTACTTC,CASSVQESSYEQYF
TRBV6-2/TRBV6-3,TRBJ1-5,NA,few,TGTGCCAGCAGCCCCGGGCGGGGCGGTCAGCCCCAGCATTTT,CASSPGRGGQPQHF
TRBV19,TRBJ2-1,NA,NA,TGTGCCAGTAGCTCGGGGGTAAATGAGCAGTTCTTC,CASSSGVNEQFF
TRBV6-5,TRBJ2-7,NA,NA,TGTGCCAGCCCGAACGGGTTCGCCTACGAGCAGTACTTC,CASPNGFAYEQYF
TRBV11-2,TRBJ2-5,NA,many,TGTGCCAGCAGCTACCAGCGGGAGACCCAGTACTTC,CASSYQRETQYF
TRBV5-1,TRBJ2-1,NA,NA,TGCGCCAGCAGCTTTGGGTACAACAATGAGCAGTTCTTC,CASSFGYNNEQFF
TRBV7-9,TRBJ2-7,NA,few,TGTGCCAGCAGCGCGCGGGACACCCACTCCTACGAGCAGTACTTC,CASSARDTHSYEQYF
TRBV28,TRBJ2-5,NA,few,TGTGCCAGCAGTTTATCGCTTAACTGGGCCTCGGGGACCCAGTACTTC,CASSLSLNWASGTQYF
TRBV15,TRBJ2-1,NA,NA,TGTGCCACCAGCCCCCCCCGAAGTCGGGGGGCTGGTGAGCAGTTCTTC,CATSPPRSRGAGEQFF
TRBV20-1,TRBJ2-1,NA,many,TGCAGTCCACGGCGAGGGGATTACAATGAGCAGTTCTTC,CSPRRGDYNEQFF
TRBV3-1,TRBJ2-5,NA,few,TGTGCCAGCAGCCAAGAGGTCAGGGAGGTGGTAGAGACCCAGTACTTC,CASSQEVREVVETQYF
TRBV6-2/TRBV6-3,TRBJ2-1,TRBD1,few,TGTGCCAGCAGTACCGGGACAGAGCACAATGAGCAGTTCTTC,CASSTGTEHNEQFF
TRBV29-1,TRBJ2-1,TRBD1,few,TGCAGCGTCAACACACAGGGGACCTCCTACAATGAGCAGTTCTTC,CSVNTQGTSYNEQFF
TRBV7-7,TRBJ2-2,NA,many,TGTGCCAGCAGCTCCCGGGGACTCCCGAACACCGGGGAGCTGTTTTTT,CASSSRGLPNTGELFF
TRBV6-5,TRBJ2-7,TRBD2,many,TGTGCCAGCAGTCCCCGCCTAGCGGGGCCTGGACACGAGCAGTACTTC,CASSPRLAGPGHEQYF
TRBV28,TRBJ1-6,NA,NA,TGTGCCAGCAGGAATCTAGGCGGAGGAGATAATTCACCCCTCCACTTT,CASRNLGGGDNSPLHF
TRBV7-6,TRBJ1-1,NA,many,TGTGCCAGCAGCTTACTCCAGGGCTCTGAAGCTTTCTTT,CASSLLQGSEAFF
TRBV12-3/TRBV12-4,TRBJ1-2,TRBD1,NA,TGTGCCAGCAGTTTATACGGGACAGGGTCCGCGTCCACCTTC,CASSLYGTGSASTF
TRBV29-1,TRBJ2-5,NA,NA,TGCAGCGTACCCTGGGGGGTTTGGGAGACCCAGTACTTC,CSVPWGVWETQYF
TRBV3-1,TRBJ2-3,NA,few,TGTGCCAGCACGGGCGGGGCCCGCACAGATACGCAGTATTTT,CASTGGARTDTQYF
TRBV3-1,TRBJ2-5,TRBD2,many,TGTGCCAGCAGCCAAGAAGGAAGCGGGGGGGCCGGAGAGACCCAGTACTTC,CASSQEGSGGAGETQYF